This record looks at one TCR beta chain sequence and its context. Antigen specificity is unknown. PCR used 60 Vbeta primers and 13 Jbeta primers. Assay: immunoSEQ multiplex PCR; the TCRdb copy retains only in-frame clones and omits some. Of approximately 130,000 clones listed, approximately 80% were seen once; the top ten hold under 1.5%. The record originates from a study of cytomegalovirus exposure and HLA in healthy donors. Study observations and caveats: Most CMV-associated TCR beta chains were later found to appear HLA-restricted. Three CMV-associated chains were confirmed in vitro to be specific for CMV antigens. When analyzed later, the rates of TCR association showed variation by HLA locus, with DRB1 the most and HLA-C the fewest. The study flagged fewer than 200 TCR beta chains as cytomegalovirus-associated.

The sample consisted of PBMCs. The receptor comes from a man aged 45 to 65 in good health and CMV-seronegative.

The DNA for the CDR3 is TGTGCCAGCAGCCTAAGAGCGGGAGTGGGCGAGCAGTACTTC. It encodes CASSLRAGVGEQYF. The rearrangement joins TRBV11-2 to TRBJ2-7; 8 bases match TRBD2. J was trimmed by 6 bases and V by 5 bases; bases with no gene match: 9. The CDR3 has 14 residues. Germline V gene sequence: CDR1 SGHAT, CDR2 FQNNGV.